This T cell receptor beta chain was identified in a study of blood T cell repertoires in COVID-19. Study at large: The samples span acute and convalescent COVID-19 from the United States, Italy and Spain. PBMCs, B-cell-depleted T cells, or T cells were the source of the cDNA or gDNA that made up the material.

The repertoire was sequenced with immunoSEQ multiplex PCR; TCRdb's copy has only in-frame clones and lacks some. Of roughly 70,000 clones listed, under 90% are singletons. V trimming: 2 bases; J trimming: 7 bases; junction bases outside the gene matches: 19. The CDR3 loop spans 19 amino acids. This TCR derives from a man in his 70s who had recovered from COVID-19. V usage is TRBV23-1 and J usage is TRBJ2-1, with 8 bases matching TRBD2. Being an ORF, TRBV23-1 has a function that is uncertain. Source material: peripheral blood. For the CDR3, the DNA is TGCGCCAGCAGTCAAAGAAGGTTTATGCGGGAGGTGGTCGGGAATGAGCAGTTCTTC. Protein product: CASSQRRFMREVVGNEQFF.